Shown below are 5 T cell receptor beta chains from a single sample sequenced in a study of T cells expressing NK-cell markers. TCRdb derives one entry per CDR3 protein from the 5' RACE reads, leaving out DNA. The sample table includes roughly 170,000 distinct CDR3 sequences. Sequenced material: blood T cells: a sorted CD56 or NKG2C T cell subset, CD4+ or CD8+ T cells, or bulk PBMC T cells (not recorded which). The receptors shown here come from a woman aged 18-70 years in good health.

The chain is built from TRBV12-3 or TRBV12-4 and TRBJ2-7. The CDR3 length is 14 residues. The CDR3 is CASSLATAVYEQYF.

The CDR3 sequence: CATSDLGREGTGQAFF. The rearrangement uses TRBV24-1 and TRBJ1-1; TCRdb calls TRBD1, which cannot be checked without DNA. The CDR3 extends over 16 amino acids. Germline CDR1 reads KGHDR; CDR2 reads SFDVKD.

This chain's CDR3 is CASSDFGGEKETQYF. The genes are TRBV25-1 and TRBJ2-5; TCRdb selects TRBD1, and the lack of DNA leaves this call unchecked. This CDR3 is built from 15 residues. The germline CDR1 and CDR2 sequences are MGHDK and SYGVNS.

The J gene is TRBJ2-1, the V gene TRBV20-1; TCRdb gives TRBD1 as the D gene, but with no DNA this cannot be confirmed. CDR1 and CDR2 from the germline V gene are DFQATT and SNEGSKA (reference sequence). The CDR3 has 15 residues. The CDR3 here is CSARDWGQGFDEQFF.

The chain has TRBV4-1 and TRBJ2-7; the D gene TCRdb calls, TRBD2, cannot be checked with no DNA. The CDR3 length is 15 residues. Per the germline V gene, CDR1 is MGHRA and CDR2 is YSYEKL. CDR3 residues: CASSSPGLALGEQYF.